This entry is about one TCR beta chain. This may come from a read error, since a much larger clone is one base off. The data are from a study of Graves' ophthalmopathy and Graves' hyperthyroidism. About the research overall: By definition, stable hyperthyroidism involved no ophthalmopathy within 18 months of follow-up.

RNA transcripts were the source from which TCR beta CDR3 regions were amplified. Amplification began with first-round RT-PCR using HTBI primers, then second-round multiplex PCR was performed. TCRdb re-derived calls from the multiplex PCR reads in MiXCR, one entry per CDR3 protein. The sample carries over a million distinct CDR3 sequences, 35% to 40% recorded once. Aged 18 to 65, hyperthyroidism patients had new diagnoses of under 2 months' duration. The CDR3 has 18 residues. Per the germline V gene, CDR1 is SNHLY and CDR2 is FYNNEI. V gene TRBV2 combines with J gene TRBJ2-6; possible D gene TRBD1, 6 bases. Sequenced input: peripheral blood or thyroid tissue (not recorded which). The receptor comes from an adult man with Graves' hyperthyroidism. CDR3 residues: CASSQYRDFSSGADVLTF. The CDR3 DNA is TGTGCCAGCAGTCAATACAGGGATTTTAGCTCTGGGGCCGACGTCCTGACTTTC.